The 22 T cell receptor beta chains reported below all come from one sample, sequenced in a study of blood T cell repertoires in COVID-19. Only in-frame clones appear in the TCRdb table, and some are missing; sequencing was by immunoSEQ multiplex PCR. This table holds about 110,000 clones, roughly 86% found once. The specimen sequenced was peripheral blood. Every receptor here comes from a middle-aged man with acute or convalescent COVID-19.

This chain links TRBV2 with TRBJ2-3; a weak D match, TRBD2 (6 bases). The germline V and J ends were trimmed by 4 bases and 5 bases, with 13 bases remaining between them. Germline CDR1 is SNHLY and CDR2 is FYNNEI. The CDR3 spans 14 residues. The CDR3 DNA is TGTGCCAGCAGTGTGCGACTAGAGGTAGATACGCAGTATTTT. Residues: CASSVRLEVDTQYF.

This clone was seen more than once but under ten times. The chain combines TRBV27 with TRBJ1-1; 10 bases are shared with TRBD1. The length of the CDR3 is 17 residues. Trimming removed 3 bases from V and 0 bases from J; junction bases left unmatched: 7. Germline values: CDR1 MNHEY, CDR2 SMNVEV (reference sequence). CDR3 in DNA: TGTGCCAGCAGTTTTAGACAGGGGGCTAAGATGAACACTGAAGCTTTCTTT. Amino acid sequence: CASSFRQGAKMNTEAFF.

CDR3: CAWNHRDIGAEAFF. As DNA, the CDR3 is TGTGCCTGGAACCACCGGGACATAGGAGCTGAAGCTTTCTTT. The chain couples TRBV30 to TRBJ1-1; maybe TRBD1 (6 bases). The germline V and J ends were trimmed by 4 bases and 6 bases, with 18 bases remaining between them. The length of the CDR3 is 14 residues. In germline, CDR1 is GTSNPN, CDR2 SVGIG (reference sequence). Based on the CDR3 plus reference TRBV30 and TRBJ1-1, the full variable domain is SQTIHQWPATLVQPVGSPLSLECTVEGTSNPNLYWYRQAAGRGLQLLFYSVGIGQISSEVPQNLSASRPQDRQFILSSKKLLLSDSGFYLCAWNHRDIGAEAFFGQGTRLTVV.

V is TRBV3-1 (or the pseudogene TRBV3-2) and J is TRBJ2-4, with D perhaps matching TRBD2 (6 bases). The CDR3 sequence is 15 residues long. The ends were cut back, 4 bases at V and 5 bases at J, with 15 bases in the middle. The V gene's germline CDR1 is LGHDT and CDR2 YNNKEL (reference sequence). The CDR3 DNA follows: TGTGCCAGCAGCCTCACCCCGGGAGAACAAAACATTCAGTACTTC. This codes for CASSLTPGEQNIQYF.

CDR3 sequence reads: CASSESPGLKGYTF. CDR3 coding DNA: TGTGCCAGCAGTGAATCCCCGGGACTCAAGGGCTACACCTTC. The chain recombines TRBV25-1 with TRBJ1-2, with D possibly matching TRBD1 (5 bases). This CDR3 comprises 14 residues. Trimming removed 1 base from V and 8 bases from J, with 14 bases in between. Germline assignment: CDR1 MGHDK and CDR2 SYGVNS.

This chain joins TRBV6-5 and TRBJ2-7; D is possibly TRBD1 (6 bases). Germline CDR1 MNHEY, CDR2 SVGAGI. Trimming removed 2 bases from V and 6 bases from J, with 17 bases in between. This CDR3 contains 15 residues. CDR3 in amino acids: CASSYTYRDWREQYF. CDR3 in DNA: TGTGCCAGCAGTTACACCTACAGGGATTGGCGCGAGCAGTACTTC.

This clone came up a few times. The chain recombines TRBV12-5 with TRBJ2-2; 10 nucleotides match TRBD2. The J segment lost 8 bases and the V segment lost 6 bases, leaving 6 bases of the junction unmatched. The germline V gene has CDR1 LGHNT and CDR2 FRNRAP. The length of the CDR3 is 14 residues. The CDR3 region has the DNA TGTGCTAGTGGAATACTAGCGGGACGGGGGGAGCTGTTTTTT. Encoded protein: CASGILAGRGELFF.

V usage is TRBV9 and J usage is TRBJ1-4; 12 nucleotides agree with TRBD1. The CDR3 loop spans 15 amino acids. CDR1 and CDR2 from the germline V gene are SGDLS and YYNGEE. Losses at the gene ends were 3 bases for V and 12 bases for J; bases not matched to a gene: 9. CDR3 loop: CASSAKGTGGAELFF. In nucleotides, the CDR3 is TGTGCCAGCAGCGCGAAAGGGACAGGGGGCGCAGAACTGTTTTTT.

CDR3 bases: TGTGCCAGCAGTTCTATTCTCTCCTACAATGAGCAGTTCTTC. Amino acid sequence: CASSSILSYNEQFF. The chain combines TRBV27 with TRBJ2-1; D not resolved. The CDR3 has 14 amino acids. V lost 4 bases to trimming and J lost 0 bases, with 7 bases between them. CDR1 and CDR2 from the germline V gene are MNHEY and SMNVEV (reference sequence).

The chain combines TRBV30 with TRBJ1-1; D not resolved. CDR3 length: 13 residues. Germline-derived CDR1 and CDR2 are GTSNPN and SVGIG (reference sequence). V was trimmed by 8 bases and J by 0 bases, leaving 13 bases between them. The CDR3: CAGYKNMNTEAFF. The CDR3 region has the DNA TGTGCCGGTTATAAGAACATGAACACTGAAGCTTTCTTT.

The chain uses TRBV7-9 and TRBJ2-1; 7 bases fit TRBD1. The CDR3 is 13 amino acids. The germline V gene has CDR1 SEHNR and CDR2 FQNEAQ (reference sequence). V shed 5 bases, J shed 6 bases, and the junction held 4 bases outside the gene matches. The CDR3 DNA sequence: TGTGCCAGCAGCGCTAACAGGGGCAATGAGCAGTTCTTC. Translating it yields CASSANRGNEQFF.

The J gene is TRBJ1-1, the V gene TRBV6-5, with D perhaps matching TRBD1 (6 bases). CDR1 and CDR2 (germline): MNHEY, SVGAGI. Trimming pared 6 bases from V and 1 base from J, leaving 9 bases between. The CDR3 has 13 amino acids. The CDR3 sequence is CASRRRGNTEAFF. CDR3 in DNA: TGTGCCAGCAGGCGCAGGGGGAACACTGAAGCTTTCTTT.

V usage is TRBV19 and J usage is TRBJ1-2; 9 bases are a match to TRBD1. The CDR3 length is 12 residues. Germline V gives CDR1 LNHDA, CDR2 SQIVND (reference sequence). V dropped 6 bases and J dropped 5; count of bases not matched to a gene: 1. As DNA, the CDR3 is TGTGCCAGTAGAGACAGGGGGTATGGCTACACCTTC. This encodes CASRDRGYGYTF.

This clone has a single count. The rearrangement joins TRBV10-2 to TRBJ1-5; 7 bases are shared with TRBD1. The germline V gene has CDR1 WSHSY and CDR2 SAAADI. This CDR3 contains 14 residues. The J segment lost 4 bases and the V segment lost 4 bases, leaving 4 bases of the junction unmatched. The chain's CDR3 is CASSGRGWNQPQHF. DNA of the CDR3: TGCGCCAGCAGTGGCAGGGGGTGGAATCAGCCCCAGCATTTT.

The V and J genes are TRBV6-6 and TRBJ1-5; TRBD1 matches at 7 bases. The CDR3 runs to 14 residues. The germline V gene has CDR1 MNHNY and CDR2 SVGAGI (reference sequence). The junction had 3 bases not matched to a gene; V was cut back by 4 bases and J by 3 bases. DNA of the CDR3: TGTGCCAGCAGTTCGCAGGGGGACAATCAGCCCCAGCATTTT. This translates into CASSSQGDNQPQHF.

The chain uses TRBV3-1 (or the pseudogene TRBV3-2) and TRBJ2-5, with D maybe TRBD2 (6 bases). The CDR3 is made up of 15 amino acids. The germline V and J ends were trimmed by 1 base and 5 bases, with 14 bases remaining between them. The V gene's germline CDR1 is LGHDT and CDR2 YNNKEL (reference sequence). The CDR3 coding sequence is TGTGCCAGCAGCCAAGGTCGAAGGGAGGAGGAGACCCAGTACTTC. It is translated as CASSQGRREEETQYF.

V is TRBV3-1 (or the pseudogene TRBV3-2) and J is TRBJ1-2; D possibly corresponds to TRBD1 (5 bases). CDR1 LGHDT and CDR2 YNNKEL come from the germline V gene (reference sequence). There are 15 residues in the CDR3. Trimming pared 6 bases from V and 2 bases from J, leaving 16 bases between. CDR3 DNA: TGTGCCAGCAGAGAACACGGGGGATCAAACTATGGCTACACCTTC. Residues: CASREHGGSNYGYTF.

V is TRBV5-4 and J is TRBJ1-1; no clear D gene. Looked up from germline, CDR1 is SGHNT and CDR2 is YYREEE (reference sequence). V lost 0 bases to trimming and J lost 8 bases, with 5 bases between them. The CDR3 totals 11 residues. CDR3 nucleotide sequence: TGTGCCAGCAGCTTGGGCGGGGAAGCTTTCTTT. Translating gives CASSLGGEAFF.

The DNA for the CDR3 is TGTGCCACCAAAAGGGAGGGTGCGGGTGAGCAGTTCTTC. Its translation: CATKREGAGEQFF. The chain carries TRBV24-1 and TRBJ2-1; 7 bases map to TRBD2. Germline V gene data show CDR1 as KGHDR and CDR2 as SFDVKD. Trimming took 8 bases from V and 9 from J; bases not matched to a gene: 9. This CDR3 spans 13 amino acids.

The rearrangement links TRBV18 to TRBJ2-7; D is unclear. This CDR3 region has 14 residues. CDR1 and CDR2 from the germline V gene are KGHSH and LQKENI. V lost 1 base and J 1 base, leaving 8 bases between the germline ends. The CDR3 spells CASSPQSPSYEQYF. CDR3 nucleotide sequence: TGTGCCAGCTCACCACAGAGTCCATCCTACGAGCAGTACTTC.

The chain carries TRBV27 and TRBJ2-1; 8 nucleotides agree with TRBD1. The V segment lost 5 bases and the J segment 7 bases; nucleotides outside the gene matches: 13. CDR1 is MNHEY and CDR2 is SMNVEV in the germline V gene (reference sequence). This CDR3 region has 16 residues. DNA of the CDR3: TGTGCCAGCAGTCGTCAAACCGGGACAGGAGGGAATGAGCAGTTCTTC. This codes for CASSRQTGTGGNEQFF.

This chain joins TRBV29-1 and TRBJ2-5; D is perhaps TRBD2 (5 bases). Trimming pared 5 bases from V and 2 bases from J, leaving 9 bases between. The length of the CDR3 is 12 residues. CDR1 and CDR2 (germline): SQVTM, ANQGSEA. In DNA form, the CDR3 reads TGCAGCGTTCAAGCGGTACAAGAGACCCAGTACTTC. This sequence encodes CSVQAVQETQYF.